These 14 T cell receptor beta chains share one sample of origin, sequenced in a study of technical replicates of blood from four donors. Repertoires were generated with immunoSEQ multiplex PCR, while TCRdb's copy carries only in-frame clones and drops some. The sample contains around 71,000 clones, 80% to 95% of which appear only once. Sequenced: T cells isolated from PBMCs. All receptors derive from a human donor in good health.

This chain connects TRBV30 to TRBJ2-2; tentatively, D is TRBD1 (6 bases). Deletions cut 2 bases from V and 5 bases from J, with 12 bases between. The germline V gene has CDR1 GTSNPN and CDR2 SVGIG (reference sequence). The CDR3 sequence is 14 residues long. CDR3 sequence (DNA): TGTGCCTGGAGTCGCCTCAGGGGTACCGGGGAGCTGTTTTTT. Amino acids: CAWSRLRGTGELFF.

V gene TRBV7-6 combines with J gene TRBJ1-3; D is uncertain. The germline V gene has CDR1 SGHVS and CDR2 FNYEAQ. V was cut by 1 base and J by 3 bases, with 10 bases left in between. This CDR3 is built from 15 residues. CDR3 amino acids: CASSLGASLGNTIYF. CDR3 DNA: TGTGCCAGCAGCTTAGGGGCCAGCCTTGGAAACACCATATATTTT.

V and J are TRBV5-1 and TRBJ2-5; the D is unclear. CDR1 is SGHRS, CDR2 YFSETQ, per germline. This CDR3 spans 13 amino acids. Trimming removed 5 bases from V and 1 base from J, with 9 bases in between. The CDR3 spells CASRINTQETQYF. CDR3 in DNA: TGCGCCAGCAGAATAAACACCCAAGAGACCCAGTACTTC.

This clone was observed a few times. V and J are TRBV12-5 and TRBJ1-1; perhaps TRBD1 as D (5 bases). CDR3 length equals 13 residues. The ends were cut back, 3 bases at V and 6 bases at J, with 11 bases in the middle. From germline, CDR1 is LGHNT and CDR2 FRNRAP. The CDR3 region has the DNA TGTGCTAGTGGTTTAGGGGATACGTCTGAAGCTTTCTTT. The encoded protein is CASGLGDTSEAFF.

The chain has TRBV25-1 and TRBJ1-4, with D tentatively TRBD1 (6 bases). V was cut by 4 bases and J by 11 bases, with 14 bases left in between. This CDR3 region has 13 residues. Germline V lookup: CDR1 MGHDK, CDR2 SYGVNS. As DNA, the CDR3 is TGTGCCAGCAGTGGGGACACAGCTTATAAACTGTTTTTT. Its protein product is CASSGDTAYKLFF.

The chain is built from TRBV6-5 and TRBJ2-5, with TRBD1 matching 7 bases. The CDR3 extends over 13 amino acids. The J segment lost 1 base and the V segment lost 7 bases, leaving 3 bases of the junction unmatched. CDR1 is MNHEY, CDR2 SVGAGI, per germline. CDR3 in amino acids: CASKGGPQETQYF. CDR3 nucleotides: TGTGCCAGCAAAGGGGGCCCCCAAGAGACCCAGTACTTC.

J is TRBJ2-7 and V is TRBV4-2, with D possibly TRBD2 on 6 matching bases. This CDR3 is built from 15 residues. Germline V gene data show CDR1 as LGHNA and CDR2 as YNFKEQ. Trimming took off 1 base at V and 3 bases at J, with 13 bases between the two ends. CDR3 sequence: CASSQGSTGDYEQYF. CDR3 nucleotides: TGTGCCAGCAGCCAAGGCTCGACGGGAGACTACGAGCAGTACTTC.

This clone occurred once. The V gene is TRBV11-3, the J gene TRBJ2-3; 9 bases are a match to TRBD2. Germline-derived CDR1 and CDR2 are SGHNT and YENEEA. This CDR3 has 20 residues. V gave up 4 bases and J gave up 0 bases; unmatched junction bases: 17. CDR3 DNA sequence: TGTGCCAGCAGCTCCTTTTTAACGAGCGGGAGGCCGTATAGCACAGATACGCAGTATTTT. Translation gives CASSSFLTSGRPYSTDTQYF.

The V gene is TRBV9, the J gene TRBJ2-1; maybe TRBD2 (5 bases). V gave up 4 bases and J gave up 4 bases, with 9 bases separating them. Germline V gene data show CDR1 as SGDLS and CDR2 as YYNGEE. CDR3 length: 13 amino acids. Written as DNA, the CDR3 is TGTGCCAGCAGCCTCCCGGGATACAATGAGCAGTTCTTC. This gives the protein CASSLPGYNEQFF. Looking up the rest from reference TRBV9 and TRBJ2-1 gives the full variable domain: DSGVTQTPKHLITATGQRVTLRCSPRSGDLSVYWYQQSLDQGLQFLIQYYNGEERAKGNILERFSAQQFPDLHSELNLSSLELGDSALYFCASSLPGYNEQFFGPGTRLTVL.

The chain is built from TRBV25-1 and TRBJ2-7; 9 bases are a match to TRBD2. Germline trimming cut 1 base from V and 5 bases from J; bases unmatched to any gene: 3. Per the germline V gene, CDR1 is MGHDK and CDR2 is SYGVNS. CDR3 size: 14 residues. The CDR3 is CASSESASGDEQYF. The CDR3 nucleotides read TGTGCCAGCAGTGAATCGGCTAGCGGGGACGAGCAGTACTTC.

This chain joins TRBV28 and TRBJ1-4; TRBD1 might be the D (6 bases). Germline assignment: CDR1 MDHEN and CDR2 SYDVKM. Trimming pared 6 bases from V and 4 bases from J, leaving 12 bases between. The CDR3 has 14 residues. This CDR3 is CASSQTGFNEKLFF. DNA for the CDR3: TGTGCCAGCAGCCAAACAGGGTTTAATGAAAAACTGTTTTTT.

This chain connects TRBV6-5 to TRBJ2-7, with D tentatively TRBD1 (5 bases). V lost 2 bases to trimming and J lost 3 bases, with 8 bases between them. Per the germline V gene, CDR1 is MNHEY and CDR2 is SVGAGI. This CDR3 region has 13 residues. The CDR3 sequence is CASSYVQDYEQYF. CDR3 coding DNA: TGTGCCAGCAGTTACGTACAGGACTACGAGCAGTACTTC.

The chain couples TRBV7-9 to TRBJ1-2; D gene unclear. Trimming left V 5 bases short and J 0 bases short, with 7 bases between. This CDR3 contains 13 residues. Germline CDR1 and CDR2: SEHNR and FQNEAQ (reference sequence). The CDR3 DNA follows: TGTGCCAGCAGCCTGTACTCTAACTATGGCTACACCTTC. Protein sequence: CASSLYSNYGYTF. The complete variable domain, with remaining parts taken from reference TRBV7-9 and TRBJ1-2, reads DTGVSQNPRHKITKRGQNVTFRCDPISEHNRLYWYRQTLGQGPEFLTYFQNEAQLEKSRLLSDRFSAERPKGSFSTLEIQRTEQGDSAMYLCASSLYSNYGYTFGSGTRLTVV.

The chain joins TRBV19 to TRBJ1-1; 9 nucleotides line up with TRBD1. The CDR3 loop spans 13 amino acids. Germline values: CDR1 LNHDA, CDR2 SQIVND (reference sequence). After removal of 4 bases from V and 4 bases from J, the junction contained 1 base not matched to a gene. The DNA of the CDR3 is TGTGCCAGTAGTACGACAGGGGGCACTGAAGCTTTCTTT. Encoded protein: CASSTTGGTEAFF.